Given below is one T cell receptor (beta chain) in context. Its matching antigen is unknown. Sample time point: recipient sample about 28 days before transplant, after cytoreduction. Samples: about 28 days before transplant, then days 30, 100 and 180 after. The data originate from a study of T cell clonotyping in hematopoietic cell transplantation. Study in general: Recipients' pretransplant samples followed cytoreduction. Study conclusions and caveats: Few recipient clonotypes overlapped donors; over 95% were de novo at given depth. Pathologically expanded recipient clonotypes increased progressively from day 30 to day 180 as diversity fell.

The CDR3 has 15 amino acids. The V segment lost 0 bases and the J segment 5 bases; nucleotides outside the gene matches: 7. The V gene's germline CDR1 is SNHLY and CDR2 FYNNEI. Produced via immunoSEQ multiplex PCR; TCRdb's table is partial and in-frame only. Found here are about 18,000 clones, about 82% of them singletons; the top ten hold around 7.7%. The sequence came from a man aged 45-60 years with acute myeloid leukemia. Some clones in this sample may be carry-over from other donors' samples. The chain has TRBV2 and TRBJ2-7, with TRBD2 matching 7 bases. This specimen consisted of peripheral blood mononuclear cells, obtained before stem cell transplant. The CDR3 loop reads CASSEADRGRDEQYF. In DNA, the CDR3 is TGTGCCAGCAGTGAAGCGGACCGGGGGAGGGACGAGCAGTACTTC.